The clone carrying this TCR beta chain has more than one count but fewer than ten. The record originates from a study of cytomegalovirus exposure and HLA in healthy donors. With 3 bases clipped from V and 7 bases from J, the junction kept 2 bases outside the gene matches. This CDR3 contains 13 residues. The germline gives CDR1 SGDLS, CDR2 YYNGEE. PCR primers comprised 60 Vbeta and 13 Jbeta primers. Profiled with immunoSEQ multiplex PCR; TCRdb holds only in-frame clones, not every one. This table has 150,000 to 200,000 clones, about 80% appearing once. Specimen: PBMCs. The V and J genes are TRBV9 and TRBJ2-3; 10 bases match TRBD1. This receptor was identified in a man younger than 40 in good health and CMV-seronegative. The CDR3 loop reads CASSGDRGHTQYF. CDR3 DNA: TGTGCCAGCAGCGGCGACAGGGGGCATACGCAGTATTTT.